A selection of T cell receptor beta chains follows, all from one sample in a study of beta chain features in type 1 diabetes. Assay used: immunoSEQ multiplex PCR; TCRdb lists only in-frame clones, some missing. The top ten hold roughly 0.04% of the sample, which has 390,000 or so clones, around 14% seen once. Sequencing input: naive CD4+ T cells from blood. The receptors derive from a young man in good health. Both conserved end residues are part of each CDR3. D genes are given only for firm matches. Rows give clone size only sometimes, using once, few, many, or a class for an expanded clone.

abundance: NA; j_gene: TRBJ1-5; v_gene: TRBV7-2; d_gene: TRBD1; CDR3aa: CASTLGQINQPQHF; CDR3nt: TGTGCCAGCACCCTGGGACAGATCAATCAGCCCCAGCATTTT
abundance: NA; j_gene: TRBJ1-2; v_gene: TRBV7-6; d_gene: NA; CDR3aa: CASSPAGGRTNYGYTF; CDR3nt: TGTGCCAGCAGCCCCGCCGGGGGCAGGACAAACTATGGCTACACCTTC
abundance: NA; j_gene: TRBJ2-1; v_gene: TRBV4-2; d_gene: TRBD2; CDR3aa: CASSHPRAGGPYNEQFF; CDR3nt: TGTGCCAGCAGCCATCCCAGAGCGGGGGGGCCCTACAATGAGCAGTTCTTC
abundance: once; j_gene: TRBJ2-1; v_gene: TRBV7-8; d_gene: NA; CDR3aa: CASSSLRIGGEQFF; CDR3nt: TGTGCCAGCAGCTCACTCCGTATAGGGGGTGAGCAGTTCTTC
abundance: few; j_gene: TRBJ2-3; v_gene: TRBV6-5; d_gene: TRBD2; CDR3aa: CASSIGTRPTDTQYF; CDR3nt: TGTGCCAGCAGCATAGGGACTAGACCCACAGATACGCAGTATTTT
abundance: few; j_gene: TRBJ2-3; v_gene: TRBV6-5; d_gene: NA; CDR3aa: CASSYSRVTDTQYF; CDR3nt: TGTGCCAGCAGTTACTCGAGAGTAACAGATACGCAGTATTTT
abundance: NA; j_gene: TRBJ2-1; v_gene: TRBV11-3; d_gene: NA; CDR3aa: CASSSAVGASDEQFF; CDR3nt: TGTGCCAGCAGCTCGGCTGTCGGGGCGAGCGATGAGCAGTTCTTC
abundance: NA; j_gene: TRBJ2-6; v_gene: TRBV27; d_gene: TRBD1; CDR3aa: CASSLRGLGANVLTF; CDR3nt: TGTGCCAGCAGTTTGAGGGGGCTGGGGGCCAACGTCCTGACTTTC
abundance: NA; j_gene: TRBJ1-2; v_gene: TRBV7-2; d_gene: NA; CDR3aa: CASSLYGPNPNYGYTF; CDR3nt: TGTGCCAGCAGCTTATACGGCCCCAATCCTAACTATGGCTACACCTTC
abundance: few; j_gene: TRBJ1-2; v_gene: TRBV27; d_gene: NA; CDR3aa: CASSAYSPDRPGGYTF; CDR3nt: TGTGCCAGCAGTGCATATTCCCCGGACCGCCCCGGTGGCTACACCTTC
abundance: few; j_gene: TRBJ1-2; v_gene: TRBV2; d_gene: NA; CDR3aa: CASSGQARFYGYTF; CDR3nt: TGTGCCAGCAGTGGACAGGCCCGGTTCTATGGCTACACCTTC
abundance: few; j_gene: TRBJ2-2; v_gene: TRBV30; d_gene: NA; CDR3aa: CAWSVIPGYTGELFF; CDR3nt: TGTGCCTGGAGTGTAATCCCAGGGTACACCGGGGAGCTGTTTTTT
abundance: NA; j_gene: TRBJ2-7; v_gene: TRBV18; d_gene: TRBD1; CDR3aa: CASSTKQGAGSYEQYF; CDR3nt: TGTGCCAGCTCCACCAAACAGGGGGCTGGGTCCTACGAGCAGTACTTC
abundance: few; j_gene: TRBJ2-2; v_gene: TRBV25-1; d_gene: NA; CDR3aa: CASSARPYGELFF; CDR3nt: TGTGCCAGCAGTGCCAGGCCCTACGGGGAGCTGTTTTTT
abundance: few; j_gene: TRBJ2-5; v_gene: TRBV7-9; d_gene: NA; CDR3aa: CASSITTRVRETQYF; CDR3nt: TGTGCCAGCAGCATCACGACTAGAGTCCGGGAGACCCAGTACTTC
abundance: few; j_gene: TRBJ1-1; v_gene: TRBV6-5; d_gene: NA; CDR3aa: CASRQNTEAFF; CDR3nt: TGTGCCAGCAGGCAGAACACTGAAGCTTTCTTT
abundance: few; j_gene: TRBJ2-1; v_gene: TRBV9; d_gene: TRBD2; CDR3aa: CASSGGASGREFNEQFF; CDR3nt: TGTGCCAGCAGCGGAGGGGCTAGCGGGAGAGAATTTAATGAGCAGTTCTTC
abundance: few; j_gene: TRBJ2-5; v_gene: TRBV7-7; d_gene: NA; CDR3aa: CASSFGGSETQYF; CDR3nt: TGTGCTAGCAGCTTCGGGGGTTCGGAGACCCAGTACTTC
abundance: few; j_gene: TRBJ2-3; v_gene: TRBV6-1; d_gene: NA; CDR3aa: CASSEDERTDTQYF; CDR3nt: TGTGCCAGCAGTGAAGACGAGAGGACAGATACGCAGTATTTT
abundance: NA; j_gene: TRBJ2-1; v_gene: TRBV30; d_gene: NA; CDR3aa: CAWSALLMNEQFF; CDR3nt: TGTGCCTGGAGTGCCCTTCTGATGAATGAGCAGTTCTTC
abundance: NA; j_gene: TRBJ2-1; v_gene: TRBV5-1; d_gene: NA; CDR3aa: CASSLRESEQFF; CDR3nt: TGCGCCAGCAGCTTGAGAGAGAGTGAGCAGTTCTTC
abundance: NA; j_gene: TRBJ2-5; v_gene: TRBV9; d_gene: TRBD2; CDR3aa: CASSVVPSGSETQYF; CDR3nt: TGTGCCAGCAGCGTAGTTCCTAGCGGGAGTGAGACCCAGTACTTC
abundance: NA; j_gene: TRBJ2-3; v_gene: TRBV4-3; d_gene: NA; CDR3aa: CASSQQGSSTDTQYF; CDR3nt: TGCGCCAGCAGCCAACAGGGGAGTTCCACAGATACGCAGTATTTT
abundance: few; j_gene: TRBJ2-7; v_gene: TRBV7-2; d_gene: NA; CDR3aa: CASSPAAYEQYF; CDR3nt: TGTGCCAGCAGCCCGGCCGCCTACGAGCAGTACTTC
abundance: few; j_gene: TRBJ2-5; v_gene: TRBV7-2; d_gene: NA; CDR3aa: CASSLASQIQETQYF; CDR3nt: TGTGCCAGCAGCTTAGCGTCACAGATACAAGAGACCCAGTACTTC
abundance: few; j_gene: TRBJ2-7; v_gene: TRBV5-4; d_gene: TRBD1; CDR3aa: CASSVDRVHEQYF; CDR3nt: TGTGCCAGCAGTGTGGACAGGGTCCACGAGCAGTACTTC
abundance: NA; j_gene: TRBJ1-1; v_gene: TRBV29-1; d_gene: NA; CDR3aa: CSGRQGGLNTEAFF; CDR3nt: TGCAGCGGCCGACAAGGAGGCCTGAACACTGAAGCTTTCTTT
abundance: few; j_gene: TRBJ1-3; v_gene: TRBV14; d_gene: NA; CDR3aa: CASSSDPHYSGNTIYF; CDR3nt: TGTGCCAGCAGCTCCGACCCCCATTACTCTGGAAACACCATATATTTT
abundance: few; j_gene: TRBJ2-6; v_gene: TRBV7-9; d_gene: NA; CDR3aa: CASSLLRDTPSGANVLTF; CDR3nt: TGTGCCAGCAGTTTACTCCGGGACACCCCTTCTGGGGCCAACGTCCTGACTTTC